This is a list of T cell receptor beta chains from one sample in a study of persistence of HIV-infected CD4 T cells. Profiling relied on immunoSEQ multiplex PCR, and the TCRdb table lists in-frame clones only, not all of them. The profile shows roughly 35,000 clones, about nine tenths of them singletons. These TCRs are of unknown antigen specificity. Sequences were derived from CD4+ T cells sorted from PBMCs after approximately 19-hour stimulation, sampled from a patient who received antiretroviral therapy. Every receptor here comes from an adult man with HIV who was CMV-seropositive. CDR3s leave out the opening cysteine and the closing phenylalanine or tryptophan. A D gene is named only where the DNA matches it firmly.

TRBJ1-4	.	TRBV4-1	ASSVRGSTLNEKLF
TRBJ1-2	.	TRBV10-3	ATNGLVNGYT
TRBJ1-5	.	TRBV10-3	AISDARSNQPQH
TRBJ1-1	.	TRBV10-3	AISPGVLNTEAF
TRBJ1-4	TRBD1	TRBV27	ASSLGGQGAPTNEKLF
TRBJ2-1	TRBD2	TRBV27	ASAVLAGFFRGEQF
TRBJ1-5	.	TRBV7-2	ASSSGTLSNQPQH
TRBJ1-5	.	TRBV19	ASSMPPDQPQH
TRBJ1-3	.	TRBV27	ASRGQGLAGNTIY
TRBJ1-1	TRBD1	TRBV7-2	ASSLVFGRGQDAF
TRBJ2-1	TRBD1	TRBV5-6	ASSLAGQGTDEQF
TRBJ2-7	.	TRBV27	ASSSRRGSEQY
TRBJ1-2	TRBD1	TRBV2	ASGRDRGDGYT
TRBJ2-7	TRBD1	TRBV6-1	ASSDRRRGPFEQY
TRBJ2-3	.	TRBV20-1	SASDNQGSTDTQY
TRBJ2-2	.	TRBV19	ASSINSGELF
TRBJ1-1	.	TRBV3-1/TRBV3-2	ASSQDPKNTEAF
TRBJ1-6	.	TRBV11-2	ASSSATGNSPLH
TRBJ1-5	.	TRBV21-1	ASILGAEPQH
TRBJ2-7	TRBD1	TRBV25-1	ASSDETGTGFYEQY
TRBJ2-7	.	TRBV7-2	ASSPNRVLLHEQY
TRBJ2-7	.	TRBV30	AWQARSTYEQY
TRBJ2-2	TRBD2	TRBV18	ASSPMFGNSGRTGELF
TRBJ1-6	.	TRBV6-5	ASSYSQGGSPLH
TRBJ1-6	.	TRBV10-3	AIMKGDGYNSPLH
TRBJ2-7	.	TRBV24-1	ATSEPMTTRSYEQY
TRBJ2-7	.	TRBV21-1	ASSTRGGQHPYEQY
TRBJ2-1	TRBD1	TRBV11-1	ASSLGQGAQNEQF
TRBJ2-1	.	TRBV15	ATSRGGAGAGSYNEQF
TRBJ2-1	.	TRBV19	ASSPRTVYNEQF
TRBJ1-1	.	TRBV2	ASKMGGRTEAF
TRBJ1-1	TRBD1	TRBV18	ASSPDRGAEAF
TRBJ2-7	TRBD1	TRBV7-8	ASSSSGGFEQY
TRBJ2-1	TRBD2	TRBV6-2/TRBV6-3	ASSIYPAGESYNEQF
TRBJ1-2	TRBD1	TRBV13	ASSQQGARYYT
TRBJ2-2	.	TRBV2	ASHMSGTGELF
TRBJ1-4	TRBD1	TRBV15	ATSRRQGINEKLF
TRBJ1-3	TRBD1	TRBV18	ASSLDRVGNTIY
TRBJ1-2	TRBD1	TRBV7-2	ASSLWDRDYGYT
TRBJ1-3	.	TRBV7-9	ASSLFGGSSGGNTIY
TRBJ1-1	.	TRBV12-3/TRBV12-4	ASSLGGGTEAF
TRBJ1-1	.	TRBV30	AWSFGRNTEAF